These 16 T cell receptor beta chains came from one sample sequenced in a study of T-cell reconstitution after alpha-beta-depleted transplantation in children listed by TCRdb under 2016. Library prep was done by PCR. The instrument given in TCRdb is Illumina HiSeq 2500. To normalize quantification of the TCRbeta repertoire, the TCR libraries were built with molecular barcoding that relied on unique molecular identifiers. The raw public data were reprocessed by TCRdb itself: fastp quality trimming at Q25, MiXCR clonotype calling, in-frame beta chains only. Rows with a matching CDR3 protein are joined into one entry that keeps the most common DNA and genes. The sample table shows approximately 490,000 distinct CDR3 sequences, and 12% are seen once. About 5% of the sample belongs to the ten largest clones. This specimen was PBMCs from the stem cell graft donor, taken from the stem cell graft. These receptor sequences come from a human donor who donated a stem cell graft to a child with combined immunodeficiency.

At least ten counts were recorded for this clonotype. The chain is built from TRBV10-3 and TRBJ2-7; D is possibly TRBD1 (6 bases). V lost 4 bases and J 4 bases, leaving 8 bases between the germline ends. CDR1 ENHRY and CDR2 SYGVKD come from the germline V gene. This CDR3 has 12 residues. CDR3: CAISGTDYEQYF. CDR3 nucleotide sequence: TGTGCCATCAGTGGGACAGATTACGAGCAGTACTTC.

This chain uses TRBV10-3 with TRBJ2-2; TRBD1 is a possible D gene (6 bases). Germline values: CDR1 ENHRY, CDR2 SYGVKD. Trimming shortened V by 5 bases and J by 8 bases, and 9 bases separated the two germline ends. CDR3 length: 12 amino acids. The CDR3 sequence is CAISSGQGELFF. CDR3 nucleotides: TGTGCCATCAGTTCCGGACAGGGGGAGCTGTTTTTT.

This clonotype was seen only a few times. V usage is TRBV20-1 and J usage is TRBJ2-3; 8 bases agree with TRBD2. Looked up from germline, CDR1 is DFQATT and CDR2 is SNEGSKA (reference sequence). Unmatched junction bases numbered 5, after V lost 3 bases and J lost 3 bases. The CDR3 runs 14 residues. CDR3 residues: CSASGGARTDTQYF. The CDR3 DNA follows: TGCAGTGCTAGCGGGGGGGCCAGAACAGATACGCAGTATTTT.

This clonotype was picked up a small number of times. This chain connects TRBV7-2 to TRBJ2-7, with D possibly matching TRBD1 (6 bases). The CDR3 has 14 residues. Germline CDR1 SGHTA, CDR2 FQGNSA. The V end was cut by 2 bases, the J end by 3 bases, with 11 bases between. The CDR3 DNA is TGTGCCAGCAGCTTATCGGGACACCGCTACGAGCAGTACTTC. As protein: CASSLSGHRYEQYF. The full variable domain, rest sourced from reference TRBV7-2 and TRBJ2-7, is GAGVSQSPSNKVTEKGKDVELRCDPISGHTALYWYRQSLGQGLEFLIYFQGNSAPDKSGLPSDRFSAERTGGSVSTLTIQRTQQEDSAVYLCASSLSGHRYEQYFGPGTRLTVT.

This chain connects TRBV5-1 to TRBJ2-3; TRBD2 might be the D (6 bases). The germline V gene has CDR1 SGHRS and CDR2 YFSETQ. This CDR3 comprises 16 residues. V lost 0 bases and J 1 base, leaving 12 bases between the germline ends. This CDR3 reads CASSLEASVGTDTQYF. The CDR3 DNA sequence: TGCGCCAGCAGCTTGGAGGCTAGCGTCGGCACAGATACGCAGTATTTT.

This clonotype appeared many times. CDR3 DNA sequence: TGTGCCAGCAGCGCTGCCGCCGGGACGACAAATGAAAAACTGTTTTTT. This gives the protein CASSAAAGTTNEKLFF. The rearrangement joins TRBV5-5 to TRBJ1-4; D is perhaps TRBD1 (5 bases). This CDR3 contains 16 residues. CDR1 is SGHKS, CDR2 YYEKEE, per germline (reference sequence). The V end was cut by 4 bases, the J end by 5 bases, with 18 bases between.

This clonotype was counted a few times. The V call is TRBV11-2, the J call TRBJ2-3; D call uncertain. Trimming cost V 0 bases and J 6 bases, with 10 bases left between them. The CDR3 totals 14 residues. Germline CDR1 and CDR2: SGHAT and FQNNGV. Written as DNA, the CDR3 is TGTGCCAGCAGCTTAGATCTCCTGCTGGATACGCAGTATTTT. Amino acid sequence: CASSLDLLLDTQYF.

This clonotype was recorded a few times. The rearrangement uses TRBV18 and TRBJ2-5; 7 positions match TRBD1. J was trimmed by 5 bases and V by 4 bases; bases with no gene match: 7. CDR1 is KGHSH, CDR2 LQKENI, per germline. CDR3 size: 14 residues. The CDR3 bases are TGTGCCAGCTCACGCGAGACAGGGCAGGAGACCCAGTACTTC. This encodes CASSRETGQETQYF. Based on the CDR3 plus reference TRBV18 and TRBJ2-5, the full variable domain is NAGVMQNPRHLVRRRGQEARLRCSPMKGHSHVYWYRQLPEEGLKFMVYLQKENIIDESGMPKERFSAEFPKEGPSILRIQQVVRGDSAAYFCASSRETGQETQYFGPGTRLLVL.

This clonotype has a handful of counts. This CDR3 reads CASSGTSGTGFRETQYF. CDR3 nucleotide sequence: TGTGCCAGCAGCGGAACCTCCGGGACAGGGTTCCGGGAGACCCAGTACTTC. The rearrangement uses TRBV5-6 and TRBJ2-5; 9 bases fit TRBD1. The trim removed 4 bases at V and 5 bases at J, leaving 15 bases unmatched. CDR3 length equals 17 residues. Germline CDR1 and CDR2: SGHDT and YYEEEE.

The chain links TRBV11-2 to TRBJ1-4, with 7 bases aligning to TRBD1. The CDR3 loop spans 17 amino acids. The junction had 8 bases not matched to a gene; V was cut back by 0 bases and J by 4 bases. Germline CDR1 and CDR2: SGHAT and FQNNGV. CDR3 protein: CASSLEPPRDSNEKLFF. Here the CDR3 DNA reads TGTGCCAGCAGCTTAGAACCACCACGGGACAGTAATGAAAAACTGTTTTTT. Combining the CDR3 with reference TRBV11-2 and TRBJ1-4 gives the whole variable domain EAGVAQSPRYKIIEKRQSVAFWCNPISGHATLYWYQQILGQGPKLLIQFQNNGVVDDSQLPKDRFSAERLKGVDSTLKIQPAKLEDSAVYLCASSLEPPRDSNEKLFFGSGTQLSVL.

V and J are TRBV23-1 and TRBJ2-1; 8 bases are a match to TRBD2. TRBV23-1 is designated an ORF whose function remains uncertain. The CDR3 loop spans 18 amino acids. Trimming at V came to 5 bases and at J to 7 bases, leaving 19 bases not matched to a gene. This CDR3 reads CASSSLGAVGLGGNEQFF. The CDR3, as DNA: TGCGCCAGCAGTAGTCTGGGGGCCGTGGGACTAGGAGGGAATGAGCAGTTCTTC.

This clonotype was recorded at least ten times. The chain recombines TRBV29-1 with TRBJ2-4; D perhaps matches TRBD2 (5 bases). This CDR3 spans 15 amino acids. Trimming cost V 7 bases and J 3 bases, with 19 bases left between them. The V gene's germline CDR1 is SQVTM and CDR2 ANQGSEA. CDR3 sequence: CSDRAVDLSKNIQYF. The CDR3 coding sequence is TGCAGCGACCGGGCAGTGGACTTAAGCAAAAACATTCAGTACTTC.

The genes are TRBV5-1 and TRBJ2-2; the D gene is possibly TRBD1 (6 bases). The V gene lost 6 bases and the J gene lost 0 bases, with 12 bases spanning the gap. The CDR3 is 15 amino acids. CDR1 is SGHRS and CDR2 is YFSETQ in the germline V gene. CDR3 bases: TGCGCCAGCACTAAGGACAGATCGAACACCGGGGAGCTGTTTTTT. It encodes CASTKDRSNTGELFF.

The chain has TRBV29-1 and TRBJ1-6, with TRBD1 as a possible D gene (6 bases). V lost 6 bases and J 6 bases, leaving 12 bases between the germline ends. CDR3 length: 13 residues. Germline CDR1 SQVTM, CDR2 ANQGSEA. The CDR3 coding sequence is TGCAGCGTCAGGACAGCTGTTAATTCACCCCTCCACTTT. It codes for CSVRTAVNSPLHF.

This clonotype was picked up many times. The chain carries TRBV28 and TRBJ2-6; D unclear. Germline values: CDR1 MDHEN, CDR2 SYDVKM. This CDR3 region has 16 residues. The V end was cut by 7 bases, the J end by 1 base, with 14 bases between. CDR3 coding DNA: TGTGCCAGCACCCCGGGTGGCCTTTCTGGGGCCAACGTCCTGACTTTC. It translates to CASTPGGLSGANVLTF.

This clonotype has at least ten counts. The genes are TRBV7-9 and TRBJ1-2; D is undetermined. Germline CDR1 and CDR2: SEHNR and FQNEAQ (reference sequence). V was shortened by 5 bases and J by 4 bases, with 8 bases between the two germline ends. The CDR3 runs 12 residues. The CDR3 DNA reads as TGTGCCAGCAGCACGCAAGGCTATGGCTACACCTTC. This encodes CASSTQGYGYTF.